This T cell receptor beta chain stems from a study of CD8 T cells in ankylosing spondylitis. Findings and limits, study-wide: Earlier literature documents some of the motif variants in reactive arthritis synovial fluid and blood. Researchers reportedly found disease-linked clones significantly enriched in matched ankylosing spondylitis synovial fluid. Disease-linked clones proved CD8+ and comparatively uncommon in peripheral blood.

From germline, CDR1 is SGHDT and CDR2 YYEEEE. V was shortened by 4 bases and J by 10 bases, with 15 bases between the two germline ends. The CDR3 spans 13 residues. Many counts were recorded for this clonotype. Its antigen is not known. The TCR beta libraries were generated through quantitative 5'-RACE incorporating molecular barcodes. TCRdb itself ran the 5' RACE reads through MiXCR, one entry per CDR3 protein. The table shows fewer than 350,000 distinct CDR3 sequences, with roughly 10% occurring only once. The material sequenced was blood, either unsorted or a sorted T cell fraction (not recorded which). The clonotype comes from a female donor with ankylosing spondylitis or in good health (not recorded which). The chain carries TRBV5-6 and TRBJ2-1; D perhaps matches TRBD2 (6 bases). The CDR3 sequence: CASSIGLDYEQFF. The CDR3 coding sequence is TGTGCCAGCAGCATTGGACTGGACTACGAGCAGTTCTTC.